The 7 T cell receptor beta chains below were found in one sample sequenced in a study of blood T cell repertoires in COVID-19. TCRdb's copy holds only in-frame clones and misses some; the assay was immunoSEQ multiplex PCR. The sample holds about 160,000 clones; approximately 91% are singletons and the top ten take more than 2%. The sequenced material came from peripheral blood. Source of these receptors: a man between 18 and 29 years old with acute or convalescent COVID-19.

This clone occurred once. For the CDR3, the DNA is TGTGCCAGCAGCTTGGCCGAAATCGGTGAGACCCAGTACTTC. Translation gives CASSLAEIGETQYF. The gene calls are TRBV5-6 and TRBJ2-5; D ambiguous. Germline V gene sequence: CDR1 SGHDT, CDR2 YYEEEE. The CDR3 is 14 residues long. V shed 0 bases and J shed 5 bases, with 11 bases lying between them.

This sequence joins TRBV18 and TRBJ1-1; D possibly corresponds to TRBD1 (5 bases). Trimming took 3 bases from V and 6 from J, leaving 14 bases between them. CDR3 length equals 14 residues. The germline CDR1 and CDR2 sequences are KGHSH and LQKENI. Here the CDR3 reads CASSPGQGGAEAFF. In DNA, the CDR3 is TGTGCCAGCTCACCGGGCCAGGGAGGGGCTGAAGCTTTCTTT.

For this clone: Other DNA sequences of this sample code for an identical CDR3. The rearrangement links TRBV27 to TRBJ1-2; 7 bases line up with TRBD1. V was pared by 5 bases and J by 2 bases, with 5 bases of the junction left unmatched. The CDR3 loop spans 14 amino acids. Germline V gene sequence: CDR1 MNHEY, CDR2 SMNVEV (reference sequence). The CDR3 sequence: CASSPRQGNYGYTF. In nucleotides, the CDR3 is TGTGCCAGCAGTCCTCGACAGGGAAACTATGGCTACACCTTC.

This clone was detected once. The chain employs TRBV7-8 and TRBJ2-5, with 10 positions matching TRBD2. Trimming took 0 bases from V and 0 from J; bases not matched to a gene: 1. CDR3 length equals 16 residues. CDR1 SGHVS and CDR2 FQNEAQ come from the germline V gene. Here the CDR3 DNA reads TGTGCCAGCAGCTTAGCGCTAGCGGGGGACCAAGAGACCCAGTACTTC. Translating gives CASSLALAGDQETQYF.

J is TRBJ2-4 and V is TRBV27, with 10 positions matching TRBD1. V shed 5 bases, J shed 0 bases, and the junction held 7 bases outside the gene matches. The CDR3 consists of 17 residues. The germline V gene encodes CDR1 MNHEY and CDR2 SMNVEV (reference sequence). As DNA, the CDR3 is TGTGCCAGCAGTCTATGGGGGACAGGGGTAGCCAAAAACATTCAGTACTTC. Translating it yields CASSLWGTGVAKNIQYF.

V usage is TRBV5-1 and J usage is TRBJ2-1; 14 positions agree with TRBD2. Germline V gene data show CDR1 as SGHRS and CDR2 as YFSETQ. The J segment lost 10 bases and the V segment lost 4 bases, leaving 7 bases of the junction unmatched. This CDR3 has 15 amino acids. DNA of the CDR3: TGCGCCAGCAGCGCGGGACTAGCGGGAGATAGGGAGCAGTTCTTC. It translates to CASSAGLAGDREQFF.

This chain joins TRBV9 and TRBJ1-2; 7 positions agree with TRBD1. J gave up 4 bases and V 3 bases, and 12 bases lay outside the gene matches. The CDR3 totals 16 residues. In germline, CDR1 is SGDLS, CDR2 YYNGEE. The CDR3 loop is CASSDRNRGSPYGYTF. DNA for the CDR3: TGTGCCAGCAGCGATCGCAACAGGGGAAGCCCCTATGGCTACACCTTC.